What follows is one T cell receptor beta chain and its context. TCRdb's table, derived via immunoSEQ multiplex PCR, lists solely in-frame clones and lacks some. This sample has some 140,000 clones, with approximately 94% found just once. The sample originates from a study of OX40 agonist ivuxolimab in advanced cancers. The clonotype originates from an adult with an advanced solid tumor such as melanoma, head and neck, liver or kidney cancer. This specimen consisted of CD4+ or CD8+ T cells sorted from blood, obtained in a trial of the OX40 agonist ivuxolimab.

The DNA of the CDR3 is TGTGCCAGCACTAAGACAGGACTGAACACCGGGGAGCTGTTTTTT. Translated: CASTKTGLNTGELFF. V gene TRBV25-1 combines with J gene TRBJ2-2; maybe TRBD1 (6 bases). CDR3 length: 15 amino acids. The germline V gene encodes CDR1 MGHDK and CDR2 SYGVNS. The V end was cut by 7 bases, the J end by 1 base, with 13 bases between.